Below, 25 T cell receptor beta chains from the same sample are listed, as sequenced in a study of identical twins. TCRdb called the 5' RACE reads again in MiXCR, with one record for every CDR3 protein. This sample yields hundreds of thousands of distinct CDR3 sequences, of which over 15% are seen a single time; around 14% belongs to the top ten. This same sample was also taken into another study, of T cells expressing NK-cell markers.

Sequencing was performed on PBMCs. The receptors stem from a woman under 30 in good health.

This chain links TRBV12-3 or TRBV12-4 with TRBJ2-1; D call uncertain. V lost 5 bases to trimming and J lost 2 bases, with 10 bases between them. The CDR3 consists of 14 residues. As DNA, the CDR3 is TGTGCCAGCAGTATCATTGGCACCTACAATGAGCAGTTCTTC. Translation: CASSIIGTYNEQFF.

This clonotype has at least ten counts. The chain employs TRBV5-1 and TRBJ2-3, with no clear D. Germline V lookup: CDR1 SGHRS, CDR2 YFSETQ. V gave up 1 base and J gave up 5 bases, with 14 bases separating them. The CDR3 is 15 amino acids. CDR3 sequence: CASSLWNLVGDTQYF. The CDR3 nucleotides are TGCGCCAGCAGCTTGTGGAATCTTGTGGGAGATACGCAGTATTTT.

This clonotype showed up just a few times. Here the CDR3 reads CSAPIPGREPAYEQYF. The DNA of the CDR3 is TGCAGTGCTCCCATCCCTGGCAGGGAACCCGCCTACGAGCAGTACTTC. This chain joins TRBV20-1 and TRBJ2-7; possible D gene TRBD1, 5 bases. This CDR3 region has 16 residues. Trimming stripped 5 bases from V and 2 bases from J, with 22 bases between. Germline V gives CDR1 DFQATT, CDR2 SNEGSKA (reference sequence).

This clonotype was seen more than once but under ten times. CDR3 protein: CASSVGIGELFF. The CDR3 DNA reads TGTGCCAGCAGCGTAGGTATCGGGGAGCTGTTTTTT. V and J are TRBV9 and TRBJ2-2; no reliable D call. This CDR3 is 12 amino acids long. Trimming removed 0 bases at V and 7 bases at J, with 4 bases between. CDR1 and CDR2 from the germline V gene are SGDLS and YYNGEE.

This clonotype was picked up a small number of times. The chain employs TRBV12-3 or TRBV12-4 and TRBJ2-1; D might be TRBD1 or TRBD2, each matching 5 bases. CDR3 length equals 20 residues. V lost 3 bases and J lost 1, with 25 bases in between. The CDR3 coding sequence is TGTGCCAGCAGTTTCAACGGGGCAGGAGCCAAGCCTCCGTCCTACAATGAGCAGTTCTTC. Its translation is CASSFNGAGAKPPSYNEQFF.

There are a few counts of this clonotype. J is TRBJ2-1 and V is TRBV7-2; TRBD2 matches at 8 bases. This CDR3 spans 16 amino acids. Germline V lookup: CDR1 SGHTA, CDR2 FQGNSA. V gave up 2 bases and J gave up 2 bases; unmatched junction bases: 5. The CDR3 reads CASSLSAGGPYNEQFF. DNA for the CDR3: TGTGCCAGCAGCTTATCGGCGGGAGGACCCTACAATGAGCAGTTCTTC.

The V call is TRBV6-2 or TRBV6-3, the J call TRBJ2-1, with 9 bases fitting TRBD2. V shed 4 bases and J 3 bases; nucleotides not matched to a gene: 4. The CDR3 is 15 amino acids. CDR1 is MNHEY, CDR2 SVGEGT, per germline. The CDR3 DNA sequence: TGTGCCAGCAGTTCGCATAGCGGGAGCTACAATGAGCAGTTCTTC. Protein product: CASSSHSGSYNEQFF.

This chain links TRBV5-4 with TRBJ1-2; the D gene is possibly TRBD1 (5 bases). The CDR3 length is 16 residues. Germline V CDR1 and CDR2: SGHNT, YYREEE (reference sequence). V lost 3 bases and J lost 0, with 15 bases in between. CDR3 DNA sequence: TGTGCCAGCAGCTCTGACGAGACAGTTACTAACTATGGCTACACCTTC. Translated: CASSSDETVTNYGYTF. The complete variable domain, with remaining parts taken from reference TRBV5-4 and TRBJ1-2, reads ETGVTQSPTHLIKTRGQQVTLRCSSQSGHNTVSWYQQALGQGPQFIFQYYREEENGRGNFPPRFSGLQFPNYSSELNVNALELDDSALYLCASSSDETVTNYGYTFGSGTRLTVV.

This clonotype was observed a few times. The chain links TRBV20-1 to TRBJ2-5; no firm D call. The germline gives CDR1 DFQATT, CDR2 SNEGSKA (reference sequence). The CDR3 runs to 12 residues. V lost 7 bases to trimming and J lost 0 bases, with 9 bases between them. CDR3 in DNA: TGCAGTGGGCGCGGAAACCAAGAGACCCAGTACTTC. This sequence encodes CSGRGNQETQYF.

The DNA of the CDR3 is TGTGCTACGCATCGGGGTGTGGCCTACAATGAGCAGTTCTTC. Its protein product is CATHRGVAYNEQFF. The chain joins TRBV19 to TRBJ2-1; the D gene is possibly TRBD2 (5 bases). Germline V gene lookup returns CDR1 LNHDA and CDR2 SQIVND (reference sequence). This CDR3 is built from 14 residues. Variable domain in full (rest from reference TRBV19 and TRBJ2-1): DGGITQSPKYLFRKEGQNVTLSCEQNLNHDAMYWYRQDPGQGLRLIYYSQIVNDFQKGDIAEGYSVSREKKESFPLTVTSAQKNPTAFYLCATHRGVAYNEQFFGPGTRLTVL.

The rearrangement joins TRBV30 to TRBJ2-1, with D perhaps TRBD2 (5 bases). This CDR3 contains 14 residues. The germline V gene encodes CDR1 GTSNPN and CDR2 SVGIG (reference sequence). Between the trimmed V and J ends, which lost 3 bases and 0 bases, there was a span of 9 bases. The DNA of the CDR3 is TGTGCCTGGAGCGGGGTCTTCTCCTACAATGAGCAGTTCTTC. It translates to CAWSGVFSYNEQFF.

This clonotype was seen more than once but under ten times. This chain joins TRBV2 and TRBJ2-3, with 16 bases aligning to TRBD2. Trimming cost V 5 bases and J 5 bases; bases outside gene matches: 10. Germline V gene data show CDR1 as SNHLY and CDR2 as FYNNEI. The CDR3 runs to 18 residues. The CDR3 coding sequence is TGTGCCAGCAGTCCCACTGGGACTAGCGGGGGGGGGGTAGATACGCAGTATTTT. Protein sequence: CASSPTGTSGGGVDTQYF. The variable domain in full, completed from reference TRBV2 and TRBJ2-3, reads EPEVTQTPSHQVTQMGQEVILRCVPISNHLYFYWYRQILGQKVEFLVSFYNNEISEKSEIFDDQFSVERPDGSNFTLKIRSTKLEDSAMYFCASSPTGTSGGGVDTQYFGPGTRLTVL.

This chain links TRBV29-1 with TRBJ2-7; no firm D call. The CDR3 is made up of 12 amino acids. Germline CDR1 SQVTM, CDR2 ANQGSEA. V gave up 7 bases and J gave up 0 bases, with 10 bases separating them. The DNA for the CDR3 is TGCAGCGCGGTCACTCCCTCCTACGAGCAGTACTTC. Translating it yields CSAVTPSYEQYF.

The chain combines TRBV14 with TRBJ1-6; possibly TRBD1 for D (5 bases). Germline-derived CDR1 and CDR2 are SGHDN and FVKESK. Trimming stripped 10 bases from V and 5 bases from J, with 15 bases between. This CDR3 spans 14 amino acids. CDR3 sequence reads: CATRGRANNSPLHF. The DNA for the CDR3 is TGTGCCACCAGAGGCAGGGCGAATAATTCACCCCTCCACTTT.

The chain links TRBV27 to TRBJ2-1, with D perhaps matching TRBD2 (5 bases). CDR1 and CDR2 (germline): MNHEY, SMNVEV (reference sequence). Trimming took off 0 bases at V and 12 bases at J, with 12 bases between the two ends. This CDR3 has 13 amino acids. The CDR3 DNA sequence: TGTGCCAGCAGTTTATCTTCCGGGAACGGGCAGTTCTTC. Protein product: CASSLSSGNGQFF.

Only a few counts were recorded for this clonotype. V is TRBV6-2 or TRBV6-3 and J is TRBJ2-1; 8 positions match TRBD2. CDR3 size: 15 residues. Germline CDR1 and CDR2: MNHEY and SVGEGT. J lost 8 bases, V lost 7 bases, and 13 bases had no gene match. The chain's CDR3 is CASTPGLAGSDEQFF. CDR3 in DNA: TGTGCCAGCACCCCCGGGCTAGCGGGTAGCGATGAGCAGTTCTTC.

CDR3 nucleotides: TGTGCCAGCAGTTACTCTCTCCCGGGACAGGGTACCATGAACACTGAAGCTTTCTTT. Protein sequence: CASSYSLPGQGTMNTEAFF. The rearrangement joins TRBV6-2 or TRBV6-3 to TRBJ1-1; 9 positions agree with TRBD1. Germline loops: CDR1 MNHEY, CDR2 SVGEGT. The CDR3 is 19 amino acids. Trimming took 0 bases from V and 0 from J; bases not matched to a gene: 11.

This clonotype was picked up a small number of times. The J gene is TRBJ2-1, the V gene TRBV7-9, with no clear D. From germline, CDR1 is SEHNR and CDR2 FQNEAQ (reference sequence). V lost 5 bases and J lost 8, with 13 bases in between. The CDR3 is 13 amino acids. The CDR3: CASSNTLGDEQFF. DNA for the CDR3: TGTGCCAGCAGCAACACCCTGGGCGATGAGCAGTTCTTC.

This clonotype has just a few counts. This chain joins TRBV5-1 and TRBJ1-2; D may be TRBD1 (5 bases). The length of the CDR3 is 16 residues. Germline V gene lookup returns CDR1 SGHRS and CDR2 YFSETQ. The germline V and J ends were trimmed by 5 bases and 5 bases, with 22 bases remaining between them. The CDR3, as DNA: TGCGCCAGCAGATCAAAGGGATCGGGGGGGAGTTATGGCTACACCTTC. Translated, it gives CASRSKGSGGSYGYTF.

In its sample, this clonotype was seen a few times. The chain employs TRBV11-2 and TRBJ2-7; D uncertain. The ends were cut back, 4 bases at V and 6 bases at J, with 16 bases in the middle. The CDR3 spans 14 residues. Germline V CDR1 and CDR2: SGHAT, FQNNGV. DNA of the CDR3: TGTGCCAGCAGCTCCCCTTTGGGGATTGGCGAGCAGTACTTC. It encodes CASSSPLGIGEQYF.

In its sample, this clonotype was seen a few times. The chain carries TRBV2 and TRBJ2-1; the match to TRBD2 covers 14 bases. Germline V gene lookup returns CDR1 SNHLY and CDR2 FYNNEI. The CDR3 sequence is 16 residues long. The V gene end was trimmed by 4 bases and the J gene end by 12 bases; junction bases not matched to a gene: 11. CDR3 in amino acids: CASSGPPGLAGVGQFF. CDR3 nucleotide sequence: TGTGCCAGCAGTGGGCCTCCGGGACTAGCGGGAGTCGGGCAGTTCTTC.

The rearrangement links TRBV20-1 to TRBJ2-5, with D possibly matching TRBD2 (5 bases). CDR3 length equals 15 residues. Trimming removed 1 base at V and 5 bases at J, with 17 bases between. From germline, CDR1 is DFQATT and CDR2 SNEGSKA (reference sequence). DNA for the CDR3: TGCAGTGCTAGAGTCGGGATATCCCTGGGGGAGACCCAGTACTTC. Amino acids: CSARVGISLGETQYF.

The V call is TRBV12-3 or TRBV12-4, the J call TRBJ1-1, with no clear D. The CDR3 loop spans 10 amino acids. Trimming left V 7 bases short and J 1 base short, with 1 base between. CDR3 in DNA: TGTGCCAGCAAGAACACTGAAGCTTTCTTT. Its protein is CASKNTEAFF.

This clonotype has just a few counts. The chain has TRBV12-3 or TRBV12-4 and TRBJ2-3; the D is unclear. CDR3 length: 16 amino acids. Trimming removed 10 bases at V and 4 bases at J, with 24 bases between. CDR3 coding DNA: TGTGCCACCTCCTGGCTAAGCGTTGGGCGCCCAGATACGCAGTATTTT. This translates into CATSWLSVGRPDTQYF.

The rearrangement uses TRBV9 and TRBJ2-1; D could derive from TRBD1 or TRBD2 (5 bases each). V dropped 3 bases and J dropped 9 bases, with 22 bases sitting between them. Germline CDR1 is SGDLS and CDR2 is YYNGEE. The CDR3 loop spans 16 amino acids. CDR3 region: CASSGASGTDWVEQFF. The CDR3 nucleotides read TGTGCCAGCAGCGGGGCCTCCGGGACCGACTGGGTTGAGCAGTTCTTC.